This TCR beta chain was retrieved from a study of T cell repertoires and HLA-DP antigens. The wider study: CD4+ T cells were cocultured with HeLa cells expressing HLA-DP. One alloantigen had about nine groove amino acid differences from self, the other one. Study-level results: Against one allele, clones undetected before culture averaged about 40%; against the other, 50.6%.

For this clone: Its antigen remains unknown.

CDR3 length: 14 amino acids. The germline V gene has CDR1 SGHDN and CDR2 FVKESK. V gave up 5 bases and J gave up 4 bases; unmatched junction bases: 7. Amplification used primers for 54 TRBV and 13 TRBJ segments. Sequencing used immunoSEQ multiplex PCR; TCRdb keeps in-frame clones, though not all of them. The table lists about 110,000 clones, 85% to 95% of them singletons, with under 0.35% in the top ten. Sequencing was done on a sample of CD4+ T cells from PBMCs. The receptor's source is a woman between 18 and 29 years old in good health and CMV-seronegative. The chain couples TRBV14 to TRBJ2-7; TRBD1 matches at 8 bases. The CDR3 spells CASSNSGGGYEQYV. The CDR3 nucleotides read TGTGCCAGCAGCAATTCAGGGGGCGGATACGAGCAGTACGTC.